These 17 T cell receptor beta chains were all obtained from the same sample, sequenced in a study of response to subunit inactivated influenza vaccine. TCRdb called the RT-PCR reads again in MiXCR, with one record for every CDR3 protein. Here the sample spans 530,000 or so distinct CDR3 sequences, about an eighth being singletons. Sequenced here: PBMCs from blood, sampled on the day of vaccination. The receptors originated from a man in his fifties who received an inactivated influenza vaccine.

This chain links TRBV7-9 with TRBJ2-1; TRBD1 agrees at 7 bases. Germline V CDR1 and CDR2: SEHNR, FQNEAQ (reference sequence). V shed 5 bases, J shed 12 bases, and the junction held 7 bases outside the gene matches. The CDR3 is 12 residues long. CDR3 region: CASSPQGVGQFF. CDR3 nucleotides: TGTGCCAGCAGCCCTCAGGGGGTGGGGCAGTTCTTC.

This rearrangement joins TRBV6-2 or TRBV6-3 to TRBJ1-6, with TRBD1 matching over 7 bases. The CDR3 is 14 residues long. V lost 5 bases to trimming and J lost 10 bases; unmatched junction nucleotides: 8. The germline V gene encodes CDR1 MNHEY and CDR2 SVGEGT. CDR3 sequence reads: CASSPGTEISPLHF. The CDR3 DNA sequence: TGTGCCAGCAGTCCCGGGACAGAGATCTCACCCCTCCACTTT.

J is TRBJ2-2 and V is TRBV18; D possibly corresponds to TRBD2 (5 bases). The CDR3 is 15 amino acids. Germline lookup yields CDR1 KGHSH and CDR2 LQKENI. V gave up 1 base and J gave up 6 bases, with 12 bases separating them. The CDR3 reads CASSPQTGSAGELFF. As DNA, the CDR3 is TGTGCCAGCTCACCACAAACGGGGTCGGCCGGGGAGCTGTTTTTT.

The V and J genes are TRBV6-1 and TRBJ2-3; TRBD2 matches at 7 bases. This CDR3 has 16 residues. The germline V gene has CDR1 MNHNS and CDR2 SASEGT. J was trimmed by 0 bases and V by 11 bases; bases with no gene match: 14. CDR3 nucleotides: TGTGCCGCCAGCCCCTTGTACGGGAGGAGCACAGATACGCAGTATTTT. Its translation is CAASPLYGRSTDTQYF.

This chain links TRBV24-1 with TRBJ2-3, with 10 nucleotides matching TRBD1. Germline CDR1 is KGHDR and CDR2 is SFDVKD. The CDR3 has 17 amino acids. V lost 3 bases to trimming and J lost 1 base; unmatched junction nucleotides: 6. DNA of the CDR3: TGTGCCACCAGTGATCTGGGGGACAGGGGACGCACAGATACGCAGTATTTT. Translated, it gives CATSDLGDRGRTDTQYF.

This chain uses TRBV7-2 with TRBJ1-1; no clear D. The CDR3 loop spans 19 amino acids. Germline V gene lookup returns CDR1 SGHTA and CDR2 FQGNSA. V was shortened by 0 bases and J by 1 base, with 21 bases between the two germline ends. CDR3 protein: CASSLAWISISGSNTEAFF. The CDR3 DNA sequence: TGTGCCAGCAGCTTAGCGTGGATCAGCATTTCGGGCTCGAACACTGAAGCTTTCTTT. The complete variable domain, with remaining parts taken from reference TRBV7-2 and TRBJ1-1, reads GAGVSQSPSNKVTEKGKDVELRCDPISGHTALYWYRQSLGQGLEFLIYFQGNSAPDKSGLPSDRFSAERTGGSVSTLTIQRTQQEDSAVYLCASSLAWISISGSNTEAFFGQGTRLTVV.

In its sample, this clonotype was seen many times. CDR3: CASSLGSRNTEAFF. CDR3 DNA sequence: TGTGCCAGCAGCCTGGGTTCACGCAACACTGAAGCTTTCTTT. This rearrangement joins TRBV25-1 to TRBJ1-1; D gene ambiguous. The CDR3 runs 14 residues. V was pared by 6 bases and J by 2 bases, with 13 bases between. Germline-derived CDR1 and CDR2 are MGHDK and SYGVNS.

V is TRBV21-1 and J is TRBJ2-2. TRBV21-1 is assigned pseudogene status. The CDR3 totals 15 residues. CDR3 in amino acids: CASSKERSNTGELFF. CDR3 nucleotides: TGTGCCAGCAGCAAAGAGCGCTCGAACACCGGGGAGCTGTTTTTT.

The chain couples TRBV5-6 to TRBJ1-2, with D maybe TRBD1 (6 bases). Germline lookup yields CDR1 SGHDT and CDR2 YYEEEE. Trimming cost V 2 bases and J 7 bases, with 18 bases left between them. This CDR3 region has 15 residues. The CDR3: CASSFQGTVKGGYTF. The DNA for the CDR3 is TGTGCCAGCAGCTTTCAGGGGACGGTTAAGGGTGGCTACACCTTC.

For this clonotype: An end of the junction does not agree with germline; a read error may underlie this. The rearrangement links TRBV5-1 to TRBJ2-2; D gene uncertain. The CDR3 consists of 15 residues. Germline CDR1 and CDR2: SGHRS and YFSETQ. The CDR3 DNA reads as TGCACCAGCAGCTTAGGAAGTTTGAGCACCGGGGAGCTGTTTTTT. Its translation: CTSSLGSLSTGELFF.

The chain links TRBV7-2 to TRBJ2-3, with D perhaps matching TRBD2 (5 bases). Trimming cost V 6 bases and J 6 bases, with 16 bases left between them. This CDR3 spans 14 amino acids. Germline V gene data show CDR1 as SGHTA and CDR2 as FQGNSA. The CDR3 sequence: CASRSEANSDTQYF. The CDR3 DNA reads TGTGCCAGCAGATCGGAGGCTAATTCGGATACGCAGTATTTT.

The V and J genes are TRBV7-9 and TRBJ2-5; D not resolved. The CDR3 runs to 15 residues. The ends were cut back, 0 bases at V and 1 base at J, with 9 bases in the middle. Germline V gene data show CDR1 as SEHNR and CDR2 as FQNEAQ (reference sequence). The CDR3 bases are TGTGCCAGCAGCTTAGCCGCGAGCTCCCAAGAGACCCAGTACTTC. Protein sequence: CASSLAASSQETQYF.

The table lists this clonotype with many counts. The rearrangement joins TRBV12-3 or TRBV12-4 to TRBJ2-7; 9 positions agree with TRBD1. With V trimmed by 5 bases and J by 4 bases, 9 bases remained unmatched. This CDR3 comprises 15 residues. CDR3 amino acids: CASSGGTGTVYEQYF. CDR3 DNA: TGTGCCAGCAGTGGGGGGACAGGGACCGTTTACGAGCAGTACTTC.

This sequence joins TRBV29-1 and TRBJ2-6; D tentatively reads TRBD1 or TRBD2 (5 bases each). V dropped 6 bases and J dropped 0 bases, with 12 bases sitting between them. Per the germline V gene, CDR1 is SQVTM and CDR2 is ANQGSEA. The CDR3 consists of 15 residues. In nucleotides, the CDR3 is TGCAGCGTGGGACCGAAGAGCTCTGGGGCCAACGTCCTGACTTTC. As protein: CSVGPKSSGANVLTF.

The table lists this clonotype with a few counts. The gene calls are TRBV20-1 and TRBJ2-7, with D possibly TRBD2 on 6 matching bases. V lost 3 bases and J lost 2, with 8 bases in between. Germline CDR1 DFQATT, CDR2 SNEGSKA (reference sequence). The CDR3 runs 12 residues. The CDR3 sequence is CSASREPYEQYF. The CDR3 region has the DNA TGCAGTGCTAGCCGGGAGCCCTACGAGCAGTACTTC.

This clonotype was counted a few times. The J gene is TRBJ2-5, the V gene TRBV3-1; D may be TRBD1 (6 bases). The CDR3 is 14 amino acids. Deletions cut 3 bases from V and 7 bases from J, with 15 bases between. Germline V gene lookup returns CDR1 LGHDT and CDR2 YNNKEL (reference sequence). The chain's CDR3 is CASSHRQVSGTQYF. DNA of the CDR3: TGTGCCAGCAGCCACCGACAGGTGTCAGGGACCCAGTACTTC.

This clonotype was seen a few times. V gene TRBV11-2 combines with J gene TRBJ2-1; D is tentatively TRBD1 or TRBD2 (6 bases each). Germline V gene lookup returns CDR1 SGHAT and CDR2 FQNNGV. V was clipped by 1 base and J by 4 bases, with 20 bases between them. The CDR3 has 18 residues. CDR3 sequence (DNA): TGTGCCAGCAGCTTAGTACACTCACGAGGGGGGCTATACAATGAGCAGTTCTTC. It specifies CASSLVHSRGGLYNEQFF.